What follows are 5 T cell receptor beta chains derived from one specimen sequenced in a study of T-cell reconstitution after alpha-beta-depleted transplantation in children. A library of TCRbeta sequences, prepared with unique molecular identifiers, was generated. One entry per CDR3 protein results from TCRdb running MiXCR on the PCR reads. The repertoire includes some 340,000 distinct CDR3 sequences, under 13% of them detected once, and around 2.5% sits in the top ten. The sample was PBMCs from the stem cell graft donor, taken from the stem cell graft. Receptors originate from a human donor who donated a stem cell graft to a child with acute lymphoblastic leukemia.

The rearrangement uses TRBV20-1 and TRBJ1-1; D possibly corresponds to TRBD1 (5 bases). The CDR3 is made up of 14 amino acids. Trimming removed 0 bases from V and 0 bases from J, with 8 bases in between. The germline V gene encodes CDR1 DFQATT and CDR2 SNEGSKA (reference sequence). CDR3 protein: CSARERQMNTEAFF. In nucleotides, the CDR3 is TGCAGTGCTAGAGAGAGACAGATGAACACTGAAGCTTTCTTT.

The V call is TRBV24-1, the J call TRBJ1-4; 7 positions agree with TRBD1. This CDR3 spans 15 amino acids. V lost 2 bases to trimming and J lost 3 bases; unmatched junction nucleotides: 2. Looked up from germline, CDR1 is KGHDR and CDR2 is SFDVKD. In DNA form, the CDR3 reads TGTGCCACCAGTGATTCAGGGGGGTCTAATGAAAAACTGTTTTTT. It encodes CATSDSGGSNEKLFF.

This clonotype has ten or more counts. J is TRBJ2-1 and V is TRBV29-1; 9 nucleotides align to TRBD2. Germline lookup yields CDR1 SQVTM and CDR2 ANQGSEA. V shed 4 bases, J shed 7 bases, and the junction held 8 bases outside the gene matches. The CDR3 has 14 amino acids. The CDR3 coding sequence is TGCAGCGTTGGCGGGAGGGCCGAGTTGAATGAGCAGTTCTTC. Translation: CSVGGRAELNEQFF.

The chain recombines TRBV6-1 with TRBJ1-4; D is possibly TRBD1 (6 bases). Trimming stripped 6 bases from V and 8 bases from J, with 13 bases between. Germline CDR1 is MNHNS and CDR2 is SASEGT. The CDR3 runs 13 residues. The CDR3 is CASSRRTAEKLFF. The CDR3, as DNA: TGTGCCAGCAGCCGCCGGACAGCAGAAAAACTGTTTTTT.

This clonotype occurred a few times. The J gene is TRBJ2-7, the V gene TRBV7-9, with 9 bases matching TRBD1. The junction had 7 bases not matched to a gene; V was cut back by 3 bases and J by 1 base. CDR1 and CDR2 from the germline V gene are SEHNR and FQNEAQ (reference sequence). This CDR3 has 16 amino acids. As DNA, the CDR3 is TGTGCCAGCAGCTTCAGGGGACAGGGTATTTCCTACGAGCAGTACTTC. Translated, it gives CASSFRGQGISYEQYF.